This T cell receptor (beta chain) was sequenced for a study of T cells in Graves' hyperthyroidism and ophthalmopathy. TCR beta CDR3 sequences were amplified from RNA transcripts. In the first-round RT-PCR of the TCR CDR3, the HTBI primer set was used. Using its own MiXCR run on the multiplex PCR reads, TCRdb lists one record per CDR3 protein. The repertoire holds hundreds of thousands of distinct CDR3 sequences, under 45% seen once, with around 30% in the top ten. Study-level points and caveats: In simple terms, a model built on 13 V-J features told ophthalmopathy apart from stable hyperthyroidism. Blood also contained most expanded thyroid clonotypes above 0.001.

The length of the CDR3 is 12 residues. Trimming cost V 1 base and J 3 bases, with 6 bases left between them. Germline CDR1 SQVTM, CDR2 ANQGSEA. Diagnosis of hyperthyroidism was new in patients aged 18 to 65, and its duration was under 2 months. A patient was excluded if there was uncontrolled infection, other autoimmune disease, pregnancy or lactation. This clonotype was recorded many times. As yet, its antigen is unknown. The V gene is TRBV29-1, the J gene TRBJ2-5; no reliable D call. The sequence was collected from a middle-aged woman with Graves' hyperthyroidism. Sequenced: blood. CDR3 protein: CSVEGTKETQYF. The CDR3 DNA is TGCAGCGTTGAAGGGACCAAAGAGACCCAGTACTTC.